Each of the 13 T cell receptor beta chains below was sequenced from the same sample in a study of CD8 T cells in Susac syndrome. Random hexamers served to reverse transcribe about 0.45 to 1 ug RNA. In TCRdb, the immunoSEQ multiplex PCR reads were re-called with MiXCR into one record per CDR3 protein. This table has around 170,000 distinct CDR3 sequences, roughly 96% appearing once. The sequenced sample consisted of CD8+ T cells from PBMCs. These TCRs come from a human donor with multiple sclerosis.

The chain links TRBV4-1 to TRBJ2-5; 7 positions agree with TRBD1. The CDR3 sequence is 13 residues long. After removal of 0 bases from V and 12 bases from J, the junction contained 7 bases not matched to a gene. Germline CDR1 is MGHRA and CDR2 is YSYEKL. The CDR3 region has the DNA TGCGCCAGCAGCCAAGATCAAGAAGACAGGGAGTACTTC. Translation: CASSQDQEDREYF.

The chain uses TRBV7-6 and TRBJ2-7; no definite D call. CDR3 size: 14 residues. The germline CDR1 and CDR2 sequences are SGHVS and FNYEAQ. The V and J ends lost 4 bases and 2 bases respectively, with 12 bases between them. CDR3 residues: CASSSLEATYEQYF. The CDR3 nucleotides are TGTGCCAGCAGCTCCCTCGAAGCAACCTACGAGCAGTACTTC.

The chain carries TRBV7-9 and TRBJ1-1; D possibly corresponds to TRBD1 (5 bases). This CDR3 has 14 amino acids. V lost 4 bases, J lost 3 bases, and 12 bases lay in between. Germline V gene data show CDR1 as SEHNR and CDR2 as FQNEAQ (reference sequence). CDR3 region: CASSSTRTHTEAFF. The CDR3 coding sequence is TGTGCCAGCAGCTCAACAAGGACACACACTGAAGCTTTCTTT. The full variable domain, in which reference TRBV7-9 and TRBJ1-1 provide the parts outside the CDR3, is DTGVSQNPRHKITKRGQNVTFRCDPISEHNRLYWYRQTLGQGPEFLTYFQNEAQLEKSRLLSDRFSAERPKGSFSTLEIQRTEQGDSAMYLCASSSTRTHTEAFFGQGTRLTVV.

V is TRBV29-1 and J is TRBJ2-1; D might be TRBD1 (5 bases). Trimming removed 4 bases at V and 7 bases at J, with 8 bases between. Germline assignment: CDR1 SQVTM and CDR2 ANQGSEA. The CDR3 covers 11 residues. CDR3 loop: CSVAGINEQFF. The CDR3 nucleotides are TGCAGCGTTGCAGGGATTAATGAGCAGTTCTTC.

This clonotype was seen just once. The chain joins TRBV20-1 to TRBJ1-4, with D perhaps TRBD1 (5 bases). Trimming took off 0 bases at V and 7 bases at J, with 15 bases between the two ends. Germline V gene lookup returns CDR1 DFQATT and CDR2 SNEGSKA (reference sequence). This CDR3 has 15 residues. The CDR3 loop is CSAREVDTGREKLFF. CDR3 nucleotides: TGCAGTGCTAGAGAAGTCGATACGGGACGTGAAAAACTGTTTTTT.

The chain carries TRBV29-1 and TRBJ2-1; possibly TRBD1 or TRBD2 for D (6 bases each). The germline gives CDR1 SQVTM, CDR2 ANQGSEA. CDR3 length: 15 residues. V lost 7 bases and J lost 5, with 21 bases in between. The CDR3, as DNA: TGCAGCGCCTCCTCCCTGGGGGGCAGAAACAATGAGCAGTTCTTC. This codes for CSASSLGGRNNEQFF.

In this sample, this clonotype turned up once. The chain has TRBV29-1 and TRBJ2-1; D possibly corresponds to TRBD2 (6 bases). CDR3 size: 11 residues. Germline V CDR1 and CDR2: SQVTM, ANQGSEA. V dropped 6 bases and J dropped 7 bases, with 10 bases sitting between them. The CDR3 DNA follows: TGCAGCGTACGGGAGAGTAATGAGCAGTTCTTC. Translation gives CSVRESNEQFF.

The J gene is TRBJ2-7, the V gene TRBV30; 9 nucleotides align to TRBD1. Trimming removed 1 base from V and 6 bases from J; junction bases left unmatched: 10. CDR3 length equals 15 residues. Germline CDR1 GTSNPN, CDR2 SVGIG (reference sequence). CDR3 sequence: CAWSANRGLWTEQYF. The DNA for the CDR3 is TGTGCCTGGAGTGCAAACAGGGGGCTATGGACCGAGCAGTACTTC.

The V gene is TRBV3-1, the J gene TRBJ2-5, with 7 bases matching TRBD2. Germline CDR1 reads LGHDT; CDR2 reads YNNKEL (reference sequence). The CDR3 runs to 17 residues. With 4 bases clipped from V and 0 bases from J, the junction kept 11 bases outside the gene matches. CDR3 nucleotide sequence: TGTGCCAGCAGCCCCCCGGCCAGCGGGGTGTACCAAGAGACCCAGTACTTC. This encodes CASSPPASGVYQETQYF.

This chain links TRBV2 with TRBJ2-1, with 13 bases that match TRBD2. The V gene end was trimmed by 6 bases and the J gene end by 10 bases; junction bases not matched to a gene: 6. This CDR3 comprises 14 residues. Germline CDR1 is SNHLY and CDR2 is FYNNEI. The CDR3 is CASRGTSGKGEQFF. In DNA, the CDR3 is TGTGCCAGCAGGGGGACTAGCGGGAAAGGGGAGCAGTTCTTC.

The CDR3 reads CASSSPDSLNEKLFF. CDR3 DNA: TGTGCCAGCAGCTCCCCGGACAGTCTTAATGAAAAACTGTTTTTT. The gene calls are TRBV7-9 and TRBJ1-4, with a tentative D call TRBD1 (6 bases). The V gene lost 4 bases and the J gene lost 4 bases, with 13 bases spanning the gap. The CDR3 spans 15 residues. Per the germline V gene, CDR1 is SEHNR and CDR2 is FQNEAQ (reference sequence).

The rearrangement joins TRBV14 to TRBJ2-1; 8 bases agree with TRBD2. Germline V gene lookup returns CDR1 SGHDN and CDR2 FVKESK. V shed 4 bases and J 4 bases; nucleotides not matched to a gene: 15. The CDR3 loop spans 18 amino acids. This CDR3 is CASSPRPGLAGIYNEQFF. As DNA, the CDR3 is TGTGCCAGCAGCCCCAGACCTGGGCTAGCGGGTATATACAATGAGCAGTTCTTC.

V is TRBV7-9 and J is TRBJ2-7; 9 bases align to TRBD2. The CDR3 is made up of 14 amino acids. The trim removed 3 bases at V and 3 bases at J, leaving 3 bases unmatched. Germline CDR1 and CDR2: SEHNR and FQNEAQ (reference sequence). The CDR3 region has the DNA TGTGCCAGCAGCTTTACTAGCGGGCTCTACGAGCAGTACTTC. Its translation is CASSFTSGLYEQYF.